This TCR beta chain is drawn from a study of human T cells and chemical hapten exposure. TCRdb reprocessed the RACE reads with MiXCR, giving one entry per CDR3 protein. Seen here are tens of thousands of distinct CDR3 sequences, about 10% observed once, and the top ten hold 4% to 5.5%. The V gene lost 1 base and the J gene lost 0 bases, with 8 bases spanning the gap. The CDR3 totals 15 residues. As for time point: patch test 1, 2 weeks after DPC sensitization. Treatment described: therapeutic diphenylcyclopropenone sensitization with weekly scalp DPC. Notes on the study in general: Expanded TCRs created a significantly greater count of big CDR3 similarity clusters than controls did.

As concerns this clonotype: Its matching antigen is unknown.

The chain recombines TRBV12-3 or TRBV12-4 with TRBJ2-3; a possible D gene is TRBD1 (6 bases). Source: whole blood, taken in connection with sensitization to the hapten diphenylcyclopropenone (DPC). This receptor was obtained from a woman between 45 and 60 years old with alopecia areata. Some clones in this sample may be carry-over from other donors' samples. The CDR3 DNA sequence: TGTGCCAGCAGTTTAGGGGGGCTTAGCACAGATACGCAGTATTTT. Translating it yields CASSLGGLSTDTQYF.